This T cell receptor (beta chain) was observed in a study of Graves' ophthalmopathy and Graves' hyperthyroidism. Broader study findings: With a specificity of around 77% and a sensitivity of 70% to 71%, the model predicted ophthalmopathy progression. Cross-validated, the 13-signature model showed 87.88%/81.08% sensitivity/specificity, and 80%/75% in the test set.

RNA transcripts yielded amplified TCR beta CDR3 regions. Amplification began with first-round RT-PCR using HTBI primers, then second-round multiplex PCR was performed. MiXCR, run by TCRdb on the multiplex PCR reads, gives a single entry per CDR3 protein. Altogether about 420,000 distinct CDR3 sequences are present, 21% being singletons, with the ten largest covering roughly 3%. This CDR3 region has 17 residues. Trimming removed 0 bases at V and 0 bases at J, with 12 bases between. Germline CDR1 and CDR2: MGHRA and YSYEKL. This clonotype was detected only a few times. Its target is unknown. The specimen sequenced was peripheral blood. This chain links TRBV4-1 with TRBJ1-3, with D unclear. The sequence was obtained from a woman aged 18 to 35 with stable Graves' hyperthyroidism. The CDR3 protein is CASSQEVRWGSGNTIYF. The CDR3 nucleotides are TGCGCCAGCAGCCAAGAAGTACGCTGGGGCTCTGGAAACACCATATATTTT.